This T cell receptor beta chain was retrieved from a study of spatial heterogeneity in lung cancer (dated 2019 in TCRdb). Some background on the complete study: More beta-chain than alpha-chain transcripts were consistently detected, likely reflecting higher beta-chain transcript abundance. The study quantitatively compared TCR alpha and beta repertoires across multiple tumor regions, matched nontumor lung and blood in non-small cell lung cancer. The study linked features of the TCR repertoire to counts of nonsynonymous mutations, which were determined by whole-exome sequencing of tumor tissue. In the raw uncorrected reads, each unique combination of TCR and UMI appeared more than ten times on average. At surgery, hundreds of tumor regions, 61 to 75 matched nontumor lung samples and 56 PBMC samples were TCR-sequenced for both alpha and beta chains. Beyond this particular receptor, the publication reports: Additional single-cell paired TCR alpha and beta sequencing was considered necessary to confirm, at a functional level, the hypothesis that regional TCRs recognize regional mutations. Ubiquitous expanded tumor TCRs were detected in blood more often at tumor resection than at routine follow-up.

The CDR1 and CDR2 encoded by the germline V gene are MGHRA and YSYEKL. The CDR3 covers 19 residues, taking in both the cysteine and the phenylalanine. The DNA shown is the 57-base CDR3, in frame from base 1. For this chain, trimming is 0 bases at the V end and 7 bases at the J end, and the number of junction bases without a gene match is 15. This clonotype is identified as medium-sized (0.01 to 0.1%). What this receptor recognizes is not known. Within one base of it there is no much larger clone, and no base qualities were kept. Receptor amplification or capture employed 5' RACE. For sequencing, a NextSeq 500 was employed. The TCR library protocol attached a unique molecular identifier to each TCR cDNA molecule to allow correction of PCR and sequencing errors. As for the authors' bioinformatics: Decombinator tools were used for TCR identification, UMI-based error correction and CDR3 extraction. TCRs above a frequency of 2 per 1,000, corresponding to the top 1% of the tumor frequency distribution, were defined as expanded. Each repertoire was subsampled 100 times to 5,000 TCRs, after which Renyi diversity was computed with the R vegan package. CDR3 similarity networks were built from amino acid triplet string-kernel similarity, connecting CDR3s with pairwise similarity above 0.82. TCRdb trimmed the raw reads at Q25, called clones with MiXCR and kept productive beta chains. Rows are unified per CDR3 protein, each entry keeping the most common DNA and genes. The authors' filters were not applied to this entry. This sample has roughly 10,000 distinct CDR3 sequences in its table, and around 6% of those were observed once. 25% to 30% of the sample is taken by the ten largest.

The time point label for this specimen denotes: sample taken at primary tumor resection. Samples were obtained from approximately 70 patients with early-stage, untreated non-small cell lung cancer from the lung TRACERx cohort. Whole RNA extracted from tumor and nontumor lung tissue, or from cryopreserved PBMC samples, was used for TCR sequencing without cell sorting. Only patients with enough RNA available from two or more tumor regions were chosen for TCR sequencing. The source material was PBMCs, sampled at surgery. The chain is assembled from TRBV4-1 and TRBJ2-2, with 9 bases aligning to TRBD2. The clonotype was recovered from a male donor with early-stage non-small cell lung cancer. The nucleotide sequence is TGCGCCAGCAGCCAAGATAAAGGTAGCGGGAGCTCCAAGGACGGGGAGCTGTTTTTT. Its translation reads: CASSQDKGSGSSKDGELFF.